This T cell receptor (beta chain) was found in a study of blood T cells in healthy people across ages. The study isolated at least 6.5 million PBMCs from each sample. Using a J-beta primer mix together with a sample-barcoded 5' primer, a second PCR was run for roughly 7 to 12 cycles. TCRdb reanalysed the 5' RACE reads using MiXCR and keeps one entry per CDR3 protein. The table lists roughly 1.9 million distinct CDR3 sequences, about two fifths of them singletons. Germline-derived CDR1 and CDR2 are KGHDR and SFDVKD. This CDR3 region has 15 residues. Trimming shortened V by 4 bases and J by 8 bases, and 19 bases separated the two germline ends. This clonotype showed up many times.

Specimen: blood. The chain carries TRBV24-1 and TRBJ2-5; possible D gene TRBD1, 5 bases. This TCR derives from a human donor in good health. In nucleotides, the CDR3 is TGTGCCACCAGTGAGGACCCTTTAGGGGTCGGAACCCAGTACTTC. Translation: CATSEDPLGVGTQYF.